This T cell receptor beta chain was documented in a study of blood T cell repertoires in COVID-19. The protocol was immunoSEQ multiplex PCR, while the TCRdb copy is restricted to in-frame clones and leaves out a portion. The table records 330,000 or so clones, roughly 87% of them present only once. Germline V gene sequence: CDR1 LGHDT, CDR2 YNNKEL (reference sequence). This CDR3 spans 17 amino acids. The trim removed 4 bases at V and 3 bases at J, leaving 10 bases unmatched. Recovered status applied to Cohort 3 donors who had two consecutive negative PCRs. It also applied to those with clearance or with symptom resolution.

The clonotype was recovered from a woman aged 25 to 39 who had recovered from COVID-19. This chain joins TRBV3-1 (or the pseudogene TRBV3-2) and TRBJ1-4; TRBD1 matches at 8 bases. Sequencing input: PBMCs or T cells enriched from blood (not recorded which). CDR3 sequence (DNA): TGTGCCAGCAGCCCTGGACAGGGTCTGGATTCTAATGAAAAACTGTTTTTT. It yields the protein CASSPGQGLDSNEKLFF.